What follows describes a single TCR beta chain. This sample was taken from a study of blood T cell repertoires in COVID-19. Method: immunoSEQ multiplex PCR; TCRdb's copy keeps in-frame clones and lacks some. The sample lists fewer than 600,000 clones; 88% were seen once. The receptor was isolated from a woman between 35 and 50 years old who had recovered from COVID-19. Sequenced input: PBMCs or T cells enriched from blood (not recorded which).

CDR3 sequence reads: CATSSDRGRGYTF. CDR3 sequence (DNA): TGTGCCACCAGCAGCGACAGGGGAAGGGGCTACACCTTC. The chain employs TRBV15 and TRBJ1-2, with 8 bases lining up with TRBD1. J gave up 8 bases and V 3 bases, and 5 bases lay outside the gene matches. CDR3 length equals 13 residues. Germline V gives CDR1 LNHNV, CDR2 YYDKDF (reference sequence).